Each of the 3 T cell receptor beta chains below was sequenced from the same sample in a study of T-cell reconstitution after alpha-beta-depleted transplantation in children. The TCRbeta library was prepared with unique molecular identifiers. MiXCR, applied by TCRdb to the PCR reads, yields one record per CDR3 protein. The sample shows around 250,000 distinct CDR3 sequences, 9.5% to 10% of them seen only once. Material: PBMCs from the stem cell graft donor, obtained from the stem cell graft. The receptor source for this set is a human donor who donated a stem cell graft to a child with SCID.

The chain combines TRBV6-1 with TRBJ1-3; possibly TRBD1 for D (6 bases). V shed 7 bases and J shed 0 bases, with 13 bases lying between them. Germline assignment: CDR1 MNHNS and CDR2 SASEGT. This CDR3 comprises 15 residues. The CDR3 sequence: CASTIGGSSGNTIYF. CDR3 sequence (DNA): TGTGCCAGCACCATTGGGGGCAGCTCTGGAAACACCATATATTTT.

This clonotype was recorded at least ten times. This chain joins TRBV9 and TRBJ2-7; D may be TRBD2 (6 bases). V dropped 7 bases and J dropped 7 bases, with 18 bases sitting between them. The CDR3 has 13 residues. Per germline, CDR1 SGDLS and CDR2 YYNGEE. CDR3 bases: TGTGCCAGCGGCACGGGTTTAGCGGTAGAGCAGTACTTC. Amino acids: CASGTGLAVEQYF.

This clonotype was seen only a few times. CDR3 bases: TGTGCCAGCAGAGGCAGCGAGGAGTACACCGGGGAGCTGTTTTTT. Amino acid sequence: CASRGSEEYTGELFF. The chain links TRBV2 to TRBJ2-2; unclear D gene. Per germline, CDR1 SNHLY and CDR2 FYNNEI. CDR3 size: 15 residues. V was trimmed by 6 bases and J by 3 bases, leaving 14 bases between them.